These 9 T cell receptor beta chains were sequenced from one sample in a study of blood T cell repertoires in COVID-19. TCRdb keeps only in-frame clones here, not all; method: immunoSEQ multiplex PCR. This sample yields fewer than 400,000 clones, of which around nine tenths are seen a single time; around 2.9% belongs to the top ten. The sample consisted of peripheral blood. Receptors were obtained from a human donor in a cohort sampled during active COVID-19.

The J gene is TRBJ2-1, the V gene TRBV27; 9 bases are a match to TRBD2. With V trimmed by 8 bases and J by 0 bases, 5 bases remained unmatched. CDR3 size: 15 residues. Germline V gives CDR1 MNHEY, CDR2 SMNVEV (reference sequence). The CDR3, as DNA: TGTGCCAGCGCTAGCGGGGAGAGCTCCTACAATGAGCAGTTCTTC. Protein product: CASASGESSYNEQFF.

V usage is TRBV3-1 (or the pseudogene TRBV3-2) and J usage is TRBJ2-4; 9 positions match TRBD1. The CDR3 runs 15 residues. Looked up from germline, CDR1 is LGHDT and CDR2 is YNNKEL (reference sequence). Trimming at V came to 4 bases and at J to 8 bases, leaving 9 bases not matched to a gene. The CDR3 here is CASSRTRDRADIQYF. DNA of the CDR3: TGTGCCAGCAGCCGAACCCGGGACAGGGCGGACATTCAGTACTTC.

The V call is TRBV6-5, the J call TRBJ1-2; D is undetermined. The CDR3 contains 15 residues. Germline CDR1 MNHEY, CDR2 SVGAGI. V lost 9 bases and J lost 3, with 20 bases in between. The CDR3 sequence is CASFTKAATDYGYTF. CDR3 in DNA: TGTGCCAGTTTTACTAAGGCGGCCACTGACTATGGCTACACCTTC.

This clone rates as medium-sized. The V and J genes are TRBV25-1 and TRBJ2-7, with 7 positions matching TRBD1. The CDR3 extends over 14 amino acids. The V gene end was trimmed by 3 bases and the J gene end by 1 base; junction bases not matched to a gene: 3. Germline CDR1 MGHDK, CDR2 SYGVNS. DNA of the CDR3: TGTGCCAGCAGTGAGAGGGACAGATCCTACGAGCAGTACTTC. It codes for CASSERDRSYEQYF.

This rearrangement joins TRBV5-1 to TRBJ2-7; D perhaps matches TRBD1 (5 bases). CDR3 size: 14 residues. CDR1 and CDR2 from the germline V gene are SGHRS and YFSETQ. Trimming took 1 base from V and 3 from J, leaving 11 bases between them. The CDR3 is CASSLRADSYEQYF. CDR3 coding DNA: TGCGCCAGCAGCTTGAGGGCCGACAGCTACGAGCAGTACTTC. The whole variable domain, remainder taken from reference TRBV5-1 and TRBJ2-7, is KAGVTQTPRYLIKTRGQQVTLSCSPISGHRSVSWYQQTPGQGLQFLFEYFSETQRNKGNFPGRFSGRQFSNSRSEMNVSTLELGDSALYLCASSLRADSYEQYFGPGTRLTVT.

The chain is built from TRBV6-5 and TRBJ2-1; the match to TRBD2 covers 14 bases. The CDR3 is made up of 15 amino acids. V lost 4 bases to trimming and J lost 7 bases; unmatched junction nucleotides: 3. CDR1 and CDR2 from the germline V gene are MNHEY and SVGAGI. The CDR3, as DNA: TGTGCCAGCAGTTCCGGGACTAGCGGGAGAAATGAGCAGTTCTTC. Protein product: CASSSGTSGRNEQFF.

The gene calls are TRBV7-3 and TRBJ2-7; D may be TRBD2 (6 bases). The CDR3 has 16 amino acids. Deletions cut 2 bases from V and 2 bases from J, with 16 bases between. Looked up from germline, CDR1 is SGHTA and CDR2 is FQGTGA. The CDR3 spells CASSLGASEGTYEQYF. In nucleotides, the CDR3 is TGTGCCAGCAGCTTAGGGGCTAGCGAGGGAACCTACGAGCAGTACTTC.

The V and J genes are TRBV7-9 and TRBJ2-4; a weak D match, TRBD2 (6 bases). V was clipped by 5 bases and J by 7 bases, with 15 bases between them. Germline V gives CDR1 SEHNR, CDR2 FQNEAQ (reference sequence). The CDR3 spans 14 residues. The CDR3 protein is CASSLGTALNIQYF. Written as DNA, the CDR3 is TGTGCCAGCAGCCTCGGGACTGCCCTGAACATTCAGTACTTC.

The gene calls are TRBV9 and TRBJ1-1; 7 nucleotides line up with TRBD1. This CDR3 comprises 16 residues. CDR1 and CDR2 (germline): SGDLS, YYNGEE. V dropped 4 bases and J dropped 0; count of bases not matched to a gene: 9. This CDR3 reads CASSLTGFTMNTEAFF. In DNA, the CDR3 is TGTGCCAGCAGCCTGACAGGGTTCACCATGAACACTGAAGCTTTCTTT.